The TCR beta chain described here comes from a study of cytomegalovirus exposure and HLA in healthy donors. Study-wide points: Associated with HLA alleles at 0.05 false discovery rate in a later analysis were about 17,000 TCR beta sequences. TCR beta sequences reportedly predicted most subjects' HLA-A and HLA-B alleles accurately. TCR beta chain V- and J-gene trimming was linked, in a later analysis, to a missense variant in DCLRE1C. A further, later analysis showed that HLA-associated TCR beta chains (compared with equally common others) were more clonally expanded.

PCR employed 60 Vbeta and 13 Jbeta primers. Here immunoSEQ multiplex PCR was the method, and the copy in TCRdb shows in-frame clones only, minus some. Of 120,000 or so clones in the sample, around three quarters were seen once. Points on this clone: Antigen specificity is unknown.

The germline CDR1 and CDR2 sequences are SEHNR and FQNEAQ (reference sequence). Trimming shortened V by 7 bases and J by 8 bases, and 24 bases separated the two germline ends. The CDR3 runs to 16 residues. J is TRBJ2-1 and V is TRBV7-9; TRBD2 is a possible D gene (6 bases). The receptor comes from a woman in her thirties or forties in good health and CMV-seronegative. The specimen was PBMCs. CDR3 nucleotide sequence: TGTGCCAGCACCTATGGTGAGACTAGAGCCCATTATGAGCAGTTCTTC. Its protein product is CASTYGETRAHYEQFF. The whole variable domain, remainder taken from reference TRBV7-9 and TRBJ2-1, is DTGVSQNPRHKITKRGQNVTFRCDPISEHNRLYWYRQTLGQGPEFLTYFQNEAQLEKSRLLSDRFSAERPKGSFSTLEIQRTEQGDSAMYLCASTYGETRAHYEQFFGPGTRLTVL.